The 30 T cell receptor beta chains reported below all come from one sample, sequenced in a study of shared clonotypes between healthy human individuals. Naive CD8 cells comprised CD45RO-negative, CCR7-positively selected cells, excluding terminally differentiated effector memory CD45RA+ cells. Some clones are missing from TCRdb's copy, which holds only in-frame ones; the method was immunoSEQ multiplex PCR. Among a few hundred thousand clones listed, 95% to 96% were seen once. The sample taken for sequencing was naive CD8+ T cells sorted from blood. These receptors all come from a young woman in good health.

This chain connects TRBV2 to TRBJ1-1; 10 nucleotides line up with TRBD1. This CDR3 comprises 16 residues. J lost 3 bases, V lost 1 base, and 5 bases had no gene match. Germline V gene sequence: CDR1 SNHLY, CDR2 FYNNEI. CDR3 nucleotide sequence: TGTGCCAGCAGTGAAGGGGGACAGGGGTATTACACTGAAGCTTTCTTT. This gives the protein CASSEGGQGYYTEAFF.

V usage is TRBV5-4 and J usage is TRBJ1-1; possibly TRBD1 for D (6 bases). In germline, CDR1 is SGHNT, CDR2 YYREEE (reference sequence). The CDR3 extends over 16 amino acids. Trimming removed 0 bases at V and 4 bases at J, with 16 bases between. CDR3 DNA sequence: TGTGCCAGCAGCTTGGTTGACCAGGGGATAGGCACTGAAGCTTTCTTT. This codes for CASSLVDQGIGTEAFF.

Here the CDR3 reads CASRGGQERSYEQYF. In nucleotides, the CDR3 is TGTGCCAGCAGGGGGGGCCAAGAGCGCTCCTACGAGCAGTACTTC. V is TRBV2 and J is TRBJ2-7; D may be TRBD1 or TRBD2 (6 bases each). The CDR3 is 15 amino acids. Germline V gene data show CDR1 as SNHLY and CDR2 as FYNNEI. V lost 6 bases, J lost 0 bases, and 15 bases lay in between.

This rearrangement joins TRBV28 to TRBJ2-1, with D hard to call. V was trimmed by 6 bases and J by 3 bases, leaving 9 bases between them. The germline gives CDR1 MDHEN, CDR2 SYDVKM. The CDR3 has 13 residues. CDR3 in DNA: TGTGCCAGCAGGGCCCAGGACTACAATGAGCAGTTCTTC. It is translated as CASRAQDYNEQFF.

This chain connects TRBV4-1 to TRBJ1-4; TRBD1 aligns across 9 bases. Germline loops: CDR1 MGHRA, CDR2 YSYEKL. V lost 2 bases, J lost 5 bases, and 3 bases stayed unmatched. CDR3 length equals 15 residues. CDR3: CASSQLGTGNEKLFF. As DNA, the CDR3 is TGCGCCAGCAGCCAACTAGGGACAGGGAATGAAAAACTGTTTTTT.

The chain couples TRBV2 to TRBJ2-7; no firm D call. V was pared by 2 bases and J by 2 bases, with 13 bases between. The CDR3 has 15 residues. Germline CDR1 SNHLY, CDR2 FYNNEI. CDR3 nucleotide sequence: TGTGCCAGCAGTGAATTGATAGCTAGAGCCTACGAGCAGTACTTC. Translation: CASSELIARAYEQYF.

This chain uses TRBV15 with TRBJ1-2; D unclear. The germline V and J ends were trimmed by 6 bases and 2 bases, with 16 bases remaining between them. The CDR3 is 15 residues long. In germline, CDR1 is LNHNV, CDR2 YYDKDF (reference sequence). CDR3: CATSSPLLGNYGYTF. The CDR3 DNA is TGTGCCACCAGTAGCCCCCTATTGGGCAACTATGGCTACACCTTC.

The chain links TRBV7-9 to TRBJ2-1; D is perhaps TRBD2 (6 bases). CDR1 and CDR2 from the germline V gene are SEHNR and FQNEAQ (reference sequence). Between the trimmed V and J ends, which lost 5 bases and 4 bases, there was a span of 18 bases. This CDR3 has 16 residues. CDR3 sequence (DNA): TGTGCCAGCAGCCCCGGGACTCCAACACCTTACAATGAGCAGTTCTTC. Residues: CASSPGTPTPYNEQFF. Full variable domain (remainder filled in from reference TRBV7-9 and TRBJ2-1): DTGVSQNPRHKITKRGQNVTFRCDPISEHNRLYWYRQTLGQGPEFLTYFQNEAQLEKSRLLSDRFSAERPKGSFSTLEIQRTEQGDSAMYLCASSPGTPTPYNEQFFGPGTRLTVL.

The chain couples TRBV28 to TRBJ2-7, with 9 bases fitting TRBD2. V dropped 6 bases and J dropped 6; count of bases not matched to a gene: 9. From germline, CDR1 is MDHEN and CDR2 SYDVKM. CDR3 length equals 14 residues. The CDR3, as DNA: TGTGCCAGCAGCTCTAGCGGGGTATCCGCCGAGCAGTACTTC. It codes for CASSSSGVSAEQYF.

The rearrangement links TRBV14 to TRBJ1-1, with a tentative D call TRBD1 (5 bases). Germline V gene data show CDR1 as SGHDN and CDR2 as FVKESK. V lost 7 bases and J 1 base, leaving 19 bases between the germline ends. CDR3 size: 16 residues. CDR3 bases: TGTGCCAGCACGCCCCTAAGGACACCGAGGAACACTGAAGCTTTCTTT. Translation gives CASTPLRTPRNTEAFF. Looking up the rest from reference TRBV14 and TRBJ1-1 gives the full variable domain: EAGVTQFPSHSVIEKGQTVTLRCDPISGHDNLYWYRRVMGKEIKFLLHFVKESKQDESGMPNNRFLAERTGGTYSTLKVQPAELEDSGVYFCASTPLRTPRNTEAFFGQGTRLTVV.

Concerning this clone: The same CDR3 can be traced to other DNA sequences in this sample. The chain joins TRBV5-4 to TRBJ2-7; D gene unclear. Between the trimmed V and J ends, which lost 3 bases and 4 bases, there was a span of 5 bases. The germline V gene has CDR1 SGHNT and CDR2 YYREEE (reference sequence). The CDR3 loop spans 11 amino acids. This CDR3 is CASSSLYEQYF. The CDR3 coding sequence is TGTGCCAGCAGCTCCCTATACGAGCAGTACTTC.

This rearrangement joins TRBV28 to TRBJ2-5; possible D gene TRBD2, 5 bases. The CDR3 extends over 12 amino acids. Trimming took off 2 bases at V and 11 bases at J, with 12 bases between the two ends. CDR1 and CDR2 (germline): MDHEN, SYDVKM. The CDR3 DNA reads as TGTGCCAGCAGTTTAGCCGCGTGGGAGCAGTACTTC. It encodes CASSLAAWEQYF.

CDR3 nucleotides: TGTGCCAGCTCACGTTACAGCATCCCCTTGTTCTACTATGGCTACACCTTC. Amino acid sequence: CASSRYSIPLFYYGYTF. The rearrangement uses TRBV18 and TRBJ1-2; D not resolved. V shed 4 bases and J shed 3 bases, with 21 bases lying between them. The germline CDR1 and CDR2 sequences are KGHSH and LQKENI. This CDR3 is 17 amino acids long.

The gene calls are TRBV6-1 and TRBJ1-5; no clear D gene. V gave up 4 bases and J gave up 5 bases, with 24 bases separating them. Germline-derived CDR1 and CDR2 are MNHNS and SASEGT. The CDR3 contains 18 residues. The CDR3 sequence: CASSALPKAAVVDQPQHF. CDR3 sequence (DNA): TGTGCCAGCAGTGCCTTACCGAAGGCCGCGGTGGTGGATCAGCCCCAGCATTTT.

This chain joins TRBV9 and TRBJ1-3; D is perhaps TRBD1 (6 bases). Germline CDR1 and CDR2: SGDLS and YYNGEE. CDR3 length equals 15 residues. Trimming left V 0 bases short and J 1 base short, with 8 bases between. The CDR3 DNA follows: TGTGCCAGCAGCGTAGCTAGGGGGTCTGGAAACACCATATATTTT. It yields the protein CASSVARGSGNTIYF.

J is TRBJ2-7 and V is TRBV10-3; D not resolved. The CDR3 has 11 amino acids. Germline CDR1 reads ENHRY; CDR2 reads SYGVKD. Trimming shortened V by 4 bases and J by 3 bases, and 4 bases separated the two germline ends. CDR3 nucleotide sequence: TGTGCCATCAGTGTCAGCTACGAGCAGTACTTC. Amino acids: CAISVSYEQYF.

The rearrangement uses TRBV4-1 and TRBJ1-1; a weak D match, TRBD1 (5 bases). The CDR3 covers 16 residues. CDR1 and CDR2 from the germline V gene are MGHRA and YSYEKL. With 3 bases removed from V and 1 base from J, the gap between germline ends came to 15 bases. This chain's CDR3 is CASSQFRGPPNTEAFF. The DNA for the CDR3 is TGCGCCAGCAGCCAGTTCCGGGGACCGCCGAACACTGAAGCTTTCTTT.

The rearrangement links TRBV2 to TRBJ2-1; TRBD2 matches at 9 bases. Germline trimming cut 6 bases from V and 0 bases from J; bases unmatched to any gene: 6. Germline CDR1 and CDR2: SNHLY and FYNNEI. CDR3 size: 16 residues. Written as DNA, the CDR3 is TGTGCCAGCAGATTTAGACTAGCGGACTCCTACAATGAGCAGTTCTTC. Translation: CASRFRLADSYNEQFF.

The V call is TRBV7-9, the J call TRBJ1-1; TRBD1 agrees at 11 bases. Losses at the gene ends were 5 bases for V and 5 bases for J; bases not matched to a gene: 4. CDR1 SEHNR and CDR2 FQNEAQ come from the germline V gene (reference sequence). The CDR3 is 14 residues long. The CDR3 sequence: CASSPGQGETEAFF. The CDR3, as DNA: TGTGCCAGCAGCCCGGGACAGGGGGAAACTGAAGCTTTCTTT. Full variable domain (remainder filled in from reference TRBV7-9 and TRBJ1-1): DTGVSQNPRHKITKRGQNVTFRCDPISEHNRLYWYRQTLGQGPEFLTYFQNEAQLEKSRLLSDRFSAERPKGSFSTLEIQRTEQGDSAMYLCASSPGQGETEAFFGQGTRLTVV.

This chain joins TRBV27 and TRBJ2-7; D ambiguous. Germline CDR1 is MNHEY and CDR2 is SMNVEV (reference sequence). V lost 0 bases and J lost 7, with 13 bases in between. The CDR3 extends over 14 amino acids. CDR3 sequence: CASSLSVNNLEQYF. DNA for the CDR3: TGTGCCAGCAGTTTATCGGTGAACAACCTAGAGCAGTACTTC.

This clone showed up just once. The rearrangement uses TRBV28 and TRBJ2-5; TRBD1 aligns across 7 bases. The V and J ends lost 6 bases and 3 bases, in that order; junction bases with no gene match: 7. CDR1 and CDR2 from the germline V gene are MDHEN and SYDVKM. The length of the CDR3 is 14 residues. CDR3 DNA sequence: TGTGCCAGCAGCCACCTAACAGGGGAAGAGACCCAGTACTTC. It codes for CASSHLTGEETQYF.

This chain joins TRBV18 and TRBJ2-7; 8 bases are a match to TRBD1. The trim removed 4 bases at V and 0 bases at J, leaving 2 bases unmatched. The CDR3 totals 14 residues. CDR1 is KGHSH, CDR2 LQKENI, per germline. This CDR3 reads CASSQTGGSYEQYF. CDR3 coding DNA: TGTGCCAGCTCACAAACAGGGGGCTCCTACGAGCAGTACTTC.

The chain is built from TRBV6-5 and TRBJ2-7, with 11 bases that match TRBD1. There are 15 residues in the CDR3. Germline CDR1 reads MNHEY; CDR2 reads SVGAGI. The junction had 7 bases not matched to a gene; V was cut back by 4 bases and J by 5 bases. The CDR3 DNA reads TGTGCCAGCAGTTCCCCGGACAGGGGGCCTAACGAGCAGTACTTC. Encoded protein: CASSSPDRGPNEQYF.

The V gene is TRBV27, the J gene TRBJ2-5; no definite D call. This CDR3 has 14 amino acids. The germline V gene encodes CDR1 MNHEY and CDR2 SMNVEV (reference sequence). The ends were cut back, 3 bases at V and 5 bases at J, with 13 bases in the middle. CDR3 in DNA: TGTGCCAGCAGTTTGAACCCAAAGAAGGAGACCCAGTACTTC. Encoded protein: CASSLNPKKETQYF.

Worth noting for this clone: The sample has other DNA sequences that encode this CDR3 too. The V and J genes are TRBV6-1 and TRBJ1-5, with no clear D. The V end lost 3 bases, the J end lost 8 bases, and 5 bases lay between the germline ends. CDR3 length: 11 amino acids. Germline assignment: CDR1 MNHNS and CDR2 SASEGT. CDR3 DNA: TGTGCCAGCAGTGATTCTGAGCCCCAGCATTTT. It codes for CASSDSEPQHF.

This chain connects TRBV6-1 to TRBJ2-7; 8 positions agree with TRBD2. Per germline, CDR1 MNHNS and CDR2 SASEGT. This CDR3 comprises 15 residues. Losses at the gene ends were 2 bases for V and 3 bases for J; bases not matched to a gene: 6. The CDR3 coding sequence is TGTGCCAGCAGTGAATATCGGGAGGGGGTCTACGAGCAGTACTTC. Residues: CASSEYREGVYEQYF.

This chain connects TRBV19 to TRBJ2-1; TRBD1 matches 10 bases. CDR1 LNHDA and CDR2 SQIVND come from the germline V gene (reference sequence). The CDR3 sequence is 13 residues long. Trimming at V came to 10 bases and at J to 6 bases, leaving 6 bases not matched to a gene. The CDR3 bases are TGTGCCACTTCGACAGGGGGCTTCAATGAGCAGTTCTTC. Translated, it gives CATSTGGFNEQFF.

The chain carries TRBV15 and TRBJ1-3; 9 bases are shared with TRBD1. The V segment lost 1 base and the J segment 1 base; nucleotides outside the gene matches: 8. This CDR3 contains 18 residues. CDR1 and CDR2 (germline): LNHNV, YYDKDF (reference sequence). This CDR3 is CATSRAAGTGLSGNTIYF. The CDR3 nucleotides are TGTGCCACCAGCAGAGCGGCCGGGACAGGGTTATCTGGAAACACCATATATTTT.

The chain recombines TRBV2 with TRBJ1-2; weak D call: TRBD1 (5 bases). V was clipped by 6 bases and J by 1 base, with 18 bases between them. This CDR3 spans 16 amino acids. The germline gives CDR1 SNHLY, CDR2 FYNNEI. The CDR3 DNA sequence: TGTGCCAGCAGAACAGAGTTTGCGGGGCGTAACTATGGCTACACCTTC. It is translated as CASRTEFAGRNYGYTF.

The genes are TRBV5-4 and TRBJ2-7; D uncertain. The CDR3 totals 12 residues. V was clipped by 3 bases and J by 3 bases, with 7 bases between them. Looked up from germline, CDR1 is SGHNT and CDR2 is YYREEE (reference sequence). This CDR3 reads CASSSEFYEQYF. In DNA, the CDR3 is TGTGCCAGCAGCTCGGAGTTCTACGAGCAGTACTTC.